This is a list of T cell receptor beta chains from one sample in a study of T cells in tuberculosis. Clones were sequenced by immunoSEQ multiplex PCR, and TCRdb holds only the in-frame ones, with some missing. Among over 25,000 clones listed, about 95% were seen once. Sample: PBMCs. The origin of the receptors is a donor aged 5 to 30 with latent tuberculosis or without tuberculosis infection. CDR3s include the opening cysteine and the closing phenylalanine or tryptophan. Fields, in order: CDR3 protein, J gene, V gene.

CASSLGQENIQYF	TRBJ2-4	TRBV5-1
CASSRPRDRDTDTQYF	TRBJ2-3	TRBV7-2
CASSWGGGYTF	TRBJ1-2	TRBV7-6
CASSPSGGVSYEQYF	TRBJ2-7	TRBV7-2
CASSPTGAGGYGYTF	TRBJ1-2	TRBV18
CSAGQARNEQFF	TRBJ2-1	TRBV29-1
CASSLAGGFSYNEQFF	TRBJ2-1	TRBV5-1
CASSPRDRGNRGYTF	TRBJ1-2	TRBV14
CASSVEGRVNTEAFF	TRBJ1-1	TRBV9
CASSPDSPARGQFF	TRBJ2-1	TRBV13
CASSLGGDPYSGNTIYF	TRBJ1-3	TRBV28
CASSLSQRDLSPLHF	TRBJ1-6	TRBV5-1
CASRTRDSRKPDTQYF	TRBJ2-3	TRBV27
CASSIEIQGRGYTF	TRBJ1-2	TRBV19
CASSRPGTSPRTDTQYF	TRBJ2-3	TRBV4-1
CSVRGGDYGYTF	TRBJ1-2	TRBV29-1
CASTPGLAGVGGELFF	TRBJ2-2	TRBV2
CTSSQGNQGLTAITGELFF	TRBJ2-2	TRBV1
CASSPLQGDGTNEQFF	TRBJ2-1	TRBV7-6
CASSYAGQILYGYTF	TRBJ1-2	TRBV28
CASSLGDRGLRNEQFF	TRBJ2-1	TRBV5-8
CASSEGSGVLYEQFF	TRBJ2-1	TRBV6-4
CSVTGLADDEQFF	TRBJ2-1	TRBV29-1
CASSRTGTGMGEQYF	TRBJ2-7	TRBV21-1
CATSRDSGGNQPQHF	TRBJ1-5	TRBV15
CATSRGIGGTGNPYNSPLHF	TRBJ1-6	TRBV15
CASSETVLFGYTF	TRBJ1-2	TRBV10-2
CASSMIGALRQETQYF	TRBJ2-5	TRBV28
CASSFVRNTEAFF	TRBJ1-1	TRBV5-1
CASRAGYEQYF	TRBJ2-7	TRBV2
CASSVGTGGNIQYF	TRBJ2-4	TRBV9
CASSYSGGTNEQFF	TRBJ2-1	TRBV6-5
CASSPAALGGTEAFF	TRBJ1-1	TRBV4-3
CASSQNRDRAYNEQFF	TRBJ2-1	TRBV4-1
CASSEFRASGESYEQYF	TRBJ2-7	TRBV10-1
CASSTGPEAFF	TRBJ1-1	TRBV19
CASSLAGTPYGYTF	TRBJ1-2	TRBV7-8